The clone carrying this T cell receptor beta chain was observed a handful of times. Its target is not known. Unique molecular identifiers tagged the TCR beta cDNA libraries. Around 500,000 cDNA molecules were obtained from around 1 to 9.1 million T cells. One entry per CDR3 protein results from TCRdb running MiXCR on the PCR reads. The repertoire holds roughly 540,000 distinct CDR3 sequences, with 30% to 40% as singletons. CDR1 is DFQATT and CDR2 is SNEGSKA in the germline V gene (reference sequence). V was trimmed by 5 bases and J by 1 base, leaving 11 bases between them. The CDR3 covers 13 residues. The record originates from a study of post-analysis software for immune sequencing data. Study-wide background: Patients with relapsing-remitting, secondary progressive and progressive-relapsing multiple sclerosis courses were all represented. Study-wide results and limits: Compared with controls, patients had more of five or six TRBV segments, including TRBV5-6, TRBV5-1 and TRBV20-1. People with multiple sclerosis had a significantly lower normalized Chao1 diversity than controls did.

The sequence derives from a girl aged 2-17 years with multiple sclerosis. J is TRBJ2-5 and V is TRBV20-1; TRBD2 might be the D (6 bases). The sample taken for sequencing was blood. In nucleotides, the CDR3 is TGCAGTGCTCCGGGGACTTTCCAAGAGACCCAGTACTTC. This sequence encodes CSAPGTFQETQYF.